The clone carrying this TCR beta chain has a handful of counts. Its cognate antigen is unknown. Thyroid ultrasound and orbital computed tomography, with clinical symptoms and serum thyroxine and TRAb, informed diagnoses. The source of the PBMCs was around 9 ml of fresh peripheral blood. This sample was included in a study of T cells in Graves' hyperthyroidism and ophthalmopathy. Study outcomes and limitations: Clonotypes that were expanded in thyroid above 0.001 mostly appeared in blood too.

RNA transcripts provided the source from which TCR beta CDR3 regions were amplified. In the first-round RT-PCR of the TCR CDR3, the HTBI primer set was used. TCRdb redid the calling of the multiplex PCR reads with MiXCR, one entry per CDR3 protein. The sample lists about 600,000 distinct CDR3 sequences, roughly 14% occurring once. The CDR3 length is 13 residues. The V and J ends lost 7 bases and 4 bases, in that order; junction bases with no gene match: 7. Germline-derived CDR1 and CDR2 are DFQATT and SNEGSKA (reference sequence). This clonotype was obtained from a woman aged 45-65 years with Graves' ophthalmopathy. The source material was blood. The J gene is TRBJ2-5, the V gene TRBV20-1, with TRBD2 matching over 9 bases. CDR3 in amino acids: CSGREAGGETQYF. The CDR3 region has the DNA TGCAGTGGGAGGGAAGCGGGAGGAGAGACCCAGTACTTC.